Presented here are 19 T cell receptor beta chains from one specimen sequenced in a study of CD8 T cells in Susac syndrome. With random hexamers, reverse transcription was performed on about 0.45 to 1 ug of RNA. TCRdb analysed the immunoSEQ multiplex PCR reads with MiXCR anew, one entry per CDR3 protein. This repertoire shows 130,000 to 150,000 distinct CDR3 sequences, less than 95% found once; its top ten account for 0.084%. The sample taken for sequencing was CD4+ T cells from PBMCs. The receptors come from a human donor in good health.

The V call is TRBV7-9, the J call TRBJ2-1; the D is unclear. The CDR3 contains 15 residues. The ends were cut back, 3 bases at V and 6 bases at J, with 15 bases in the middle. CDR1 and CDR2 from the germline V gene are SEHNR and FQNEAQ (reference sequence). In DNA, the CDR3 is TGTGCCAGCAGCTTCGATCTGCTCCCCCCCAATGAGCAGTTCTTC. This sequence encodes CASSFDLLPPNEQFF.

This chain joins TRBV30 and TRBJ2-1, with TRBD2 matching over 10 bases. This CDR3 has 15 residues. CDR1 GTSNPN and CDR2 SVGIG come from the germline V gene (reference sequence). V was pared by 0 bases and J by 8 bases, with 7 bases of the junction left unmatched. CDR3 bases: TGTGCCTGGAGTGTAACTAGCGGGGCTCAACATGAGCAGTTCTTC. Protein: CAWSVTSGAQHEQFF.

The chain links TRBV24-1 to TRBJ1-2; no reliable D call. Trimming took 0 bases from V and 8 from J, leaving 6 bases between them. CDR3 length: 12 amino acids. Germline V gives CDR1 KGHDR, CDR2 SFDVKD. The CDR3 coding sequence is TGTGCCACCAGTGATTTGGGAGGGGGCTACACCTTC. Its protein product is CATSDLGGGYTF.

CDR3 sequence (DNA): TGCAGTGCTGCCCGGACAGGGAACACTGAAGCTTTCTTT. It is translated as CSAARTGNTEAFF. This chain connects TRBV20-1 to TRBJ1-1, with TRBD1 identical over 7 bases. The CDR3 consists of 13 residues. The germline gives CDR1 DFQATT, CDR2 SNEGSKA (reference sequence). With V trimmed by 5 bases and J by 1 base, 4 bases remained unmatched.

CDR3 DNA sequence: TGTGCCAGCAGCCAAGCCGGACATGTAGCCTACGAGCAGTACTTC. Translation: CASSQAGHVAYEQYF. V gene TRBV3-1 combines with J gene TRBJ2-7, with D maybe TRBD1 (5 bases). CDR3 length: 15 amino acids. CDR1 is LGHDT, CDR2 YNNKEL, per germline (reference sequence). The germline V and J ends were trimmed by 1 base and 2 bases, with 12 bases remaining between them.

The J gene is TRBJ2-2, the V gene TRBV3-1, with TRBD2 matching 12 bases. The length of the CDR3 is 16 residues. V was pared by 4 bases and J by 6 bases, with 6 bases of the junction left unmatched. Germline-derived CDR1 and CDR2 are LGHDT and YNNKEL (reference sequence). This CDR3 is CASSRMTSGSPGELFF. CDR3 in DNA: TGTGCCAGCAGCCGAATGACTAGCGGGAGCCCCGGGGAGCTGTTTTTT.

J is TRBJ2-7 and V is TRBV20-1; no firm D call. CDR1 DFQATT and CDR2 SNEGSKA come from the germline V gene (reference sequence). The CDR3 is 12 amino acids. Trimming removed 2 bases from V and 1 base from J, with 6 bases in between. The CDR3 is CSARSASYEQYF. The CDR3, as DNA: TGCAGTGCTAGAAGTGCGTCCTACGAGCAGTACTTC.

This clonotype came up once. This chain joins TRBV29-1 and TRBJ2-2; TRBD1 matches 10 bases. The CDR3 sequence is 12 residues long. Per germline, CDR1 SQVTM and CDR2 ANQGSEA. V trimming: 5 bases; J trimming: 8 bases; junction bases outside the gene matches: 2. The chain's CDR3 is CSVRTGGGELFF. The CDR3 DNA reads TGCAGCGTTCGGACAGGGGGTGGGGAGCTGTTTTTT.

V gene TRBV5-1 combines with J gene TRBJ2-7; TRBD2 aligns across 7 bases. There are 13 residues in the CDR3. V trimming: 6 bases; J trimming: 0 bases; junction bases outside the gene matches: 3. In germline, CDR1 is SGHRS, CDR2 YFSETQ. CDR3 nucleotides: TGCGCCAGCACAGCGGGATCCTCCTACGAGCAGTACTTC. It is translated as CASTAGSSYEQYF.

The CDR3 nucleotides are TGCGCCAGCAGCCAAGATCGAGGGTTTAGAGGGTATAATGAAAAACTGTTTTTT. Protein: CASSQDRGFRGYNEKLFF. The chain links TRBV4-1 to TRBJ1-4; no reliable D call. With 0 bases removed from V and 4 bases from J, the gap between germline ends came to 18 bases. Germline CDR1 is MGHRA and CDR2 is YSYEKL. This CDR3 region has 18 residues.

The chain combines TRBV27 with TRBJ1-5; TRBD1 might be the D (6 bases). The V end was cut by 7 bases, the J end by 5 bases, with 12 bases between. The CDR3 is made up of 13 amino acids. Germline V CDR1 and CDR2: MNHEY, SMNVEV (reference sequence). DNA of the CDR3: TGTGCCAGCAAAACAGGGTTGGATCAGCCCCAGCATTTT. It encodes CASKTGLDQPQHF.

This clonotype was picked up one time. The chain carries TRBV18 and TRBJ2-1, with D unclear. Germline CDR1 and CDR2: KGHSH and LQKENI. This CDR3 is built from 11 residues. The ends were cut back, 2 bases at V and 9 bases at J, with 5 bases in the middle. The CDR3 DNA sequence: TGTGCCAGCTCACCATTGGGTGAGCAGTTCTTC. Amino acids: CASSPLGEQFF.

DNA for the CDR3: TGTGCCAGCAGCCAAGGACGGAGCAATCAGCCCCAGCATTTT. Residues: CASSQGRSNQPQHF. The gene calls are TRBV3-1 and TRBJ1-5, with unresolved D. The V gene lost 1 base and the J gene lost 1 base, with 5 bases spanning the gap. CDR1 is LGHDT and CDR2 is YNNKEL in the germline V gene (reference sequence). This CDR3 comprises 14 residues. Looking up the rest from reference TRBV3-1 and TRBJ1-5 gives the full variable domain: DTAVSQTPKYLVTQMGNDKSIKCEQNLGHDTMYWYKQDSKKFLKIMFSYNNKELIINETVPNRFSPKSPDKAHLNLHINSLELGDSAVYFCASSQGRSNQPQHFGDGTRLSIL.

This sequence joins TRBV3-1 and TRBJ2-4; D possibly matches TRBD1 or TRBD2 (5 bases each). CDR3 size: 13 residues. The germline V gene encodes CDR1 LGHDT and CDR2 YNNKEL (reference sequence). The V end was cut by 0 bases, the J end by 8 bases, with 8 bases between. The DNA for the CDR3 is TGTGCCAGCAGCCAAGATAGGGGACACATTCAGTACTTC. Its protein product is CASSQDRGHIQYF.

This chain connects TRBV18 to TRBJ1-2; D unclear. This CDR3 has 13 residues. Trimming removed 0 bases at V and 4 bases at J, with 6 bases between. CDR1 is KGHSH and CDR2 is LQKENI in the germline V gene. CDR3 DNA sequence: TGTGCCAGCTCACCACCGGGGATCTATGGCTACACCTTC. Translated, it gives CASSPPGIYGYTF.

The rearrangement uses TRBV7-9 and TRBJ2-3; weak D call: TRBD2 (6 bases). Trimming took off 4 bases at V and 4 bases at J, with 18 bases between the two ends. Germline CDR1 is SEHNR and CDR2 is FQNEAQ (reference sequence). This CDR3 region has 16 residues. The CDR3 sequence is CASSYQGLSGADTQYF. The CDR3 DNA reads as TGTGCCAGCAGCTACCAGGGACTCTCTGGGGCAGATACGCAGTATTTT.

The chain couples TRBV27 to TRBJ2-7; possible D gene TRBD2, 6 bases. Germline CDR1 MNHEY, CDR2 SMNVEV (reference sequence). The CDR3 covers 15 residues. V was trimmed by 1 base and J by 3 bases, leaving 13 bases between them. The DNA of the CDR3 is TGTGCCAGCAGTTTATACCTTGGGGGGATCTACGAGCAGTACTTC. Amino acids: CASSLYLGGIYEQYF.

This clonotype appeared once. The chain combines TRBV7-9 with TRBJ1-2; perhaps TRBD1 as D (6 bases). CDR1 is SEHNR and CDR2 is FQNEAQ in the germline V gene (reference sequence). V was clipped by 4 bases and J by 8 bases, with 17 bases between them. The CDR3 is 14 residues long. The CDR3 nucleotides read TGTGCCAGCAGCTCAGGGGCCTCTGGATGGGGCTACACCTTC. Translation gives CASSSGASGWGYTF.

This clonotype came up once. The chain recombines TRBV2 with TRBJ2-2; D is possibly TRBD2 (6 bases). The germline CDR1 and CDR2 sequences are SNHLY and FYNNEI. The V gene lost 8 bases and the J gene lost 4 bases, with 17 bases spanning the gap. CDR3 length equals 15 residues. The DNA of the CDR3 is TGTGCCAGCTCTCCTACCCAAGCGGGCACCGGGGAGCTGTTTTTT. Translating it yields CASSPTQAGTGELFF.